This T cell receptor beta chain was documented in a study of T cells in Graves' hyperthyroidism and ophthalmopathy. A word on this clonotype: Its matching antigen is unknown.

TCR beta CDR3 region amplification was performed from RNA transcripts. A first-round RT-PCR of the TCR CDR3 used the HTBI primer set. TCRdb analysed the multiplex PCR reads with MiXCR anew, one entry per CDR3 protein. The table lists around 420,000 distinct CDR3 sequences, roughly an eighth of them singletons. This CDR3 spans 15 amino acids. V was clipped by 2 bases and J by 1 base, with 11 bases between them. CDR1 and CDR2 (germline): MNHEY, SVGEGT. Study conclusions and caveats: The model's output predicted ophthalmopathy at a median of around 7 months prior to onset. Ophthalmopathy cases were set apart from stable hyperthyroidism by a 13 V-J model.

Thyroid ultrasound, orbital computed tomography, clinical symptoms, and serum thyroxine and TRAb underpinned diagnoses. Source material for PBMCs was about 10 ml fresh peripheral blood. This chain uses TRBV6-2 or TRBV6-3 with TRBJ1-1; D is unclear. Sequencing was performed on blood. This TCR came from a woman in her late teens or twenties with Graves' hyperthyroidism. The CDR3 nucleotides are TGTGCCAGCAGTTACGGTCCCTCCCAGAACACTGAAGCTTTCTTT. Residues: CASSYGPSQNTEAFF.